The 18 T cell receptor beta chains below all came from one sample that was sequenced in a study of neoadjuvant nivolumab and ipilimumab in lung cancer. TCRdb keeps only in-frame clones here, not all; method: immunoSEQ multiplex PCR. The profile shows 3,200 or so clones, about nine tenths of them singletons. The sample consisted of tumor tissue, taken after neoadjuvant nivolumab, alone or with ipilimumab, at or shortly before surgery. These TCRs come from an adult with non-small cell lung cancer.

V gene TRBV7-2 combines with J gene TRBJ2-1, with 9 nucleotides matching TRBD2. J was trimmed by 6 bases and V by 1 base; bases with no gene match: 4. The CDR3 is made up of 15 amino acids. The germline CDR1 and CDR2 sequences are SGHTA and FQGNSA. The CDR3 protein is CASSLEGLAGNEQFF. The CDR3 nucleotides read TGTGCCAGCAGCTTAGAGGGACTAGCAGGCAATGAGCAGTTCTTC.

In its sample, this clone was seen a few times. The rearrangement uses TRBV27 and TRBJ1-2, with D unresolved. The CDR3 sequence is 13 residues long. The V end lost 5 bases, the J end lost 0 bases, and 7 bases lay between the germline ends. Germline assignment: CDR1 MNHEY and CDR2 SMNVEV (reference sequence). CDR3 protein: CASSGVANYGYTF. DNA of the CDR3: TGTGCCAGCAGTGGGGTAGCTAACTATGGCTACACCTTC.

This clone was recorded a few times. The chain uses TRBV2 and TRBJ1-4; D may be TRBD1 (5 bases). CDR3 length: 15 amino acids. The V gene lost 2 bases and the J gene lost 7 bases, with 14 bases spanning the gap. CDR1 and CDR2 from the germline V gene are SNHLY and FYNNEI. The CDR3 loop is CASSELQGLGEKLFF. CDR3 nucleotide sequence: TGTGCCAGCAGTGAACTGCAGGGCTTGGGTGAAAAACTGTTTTTT.

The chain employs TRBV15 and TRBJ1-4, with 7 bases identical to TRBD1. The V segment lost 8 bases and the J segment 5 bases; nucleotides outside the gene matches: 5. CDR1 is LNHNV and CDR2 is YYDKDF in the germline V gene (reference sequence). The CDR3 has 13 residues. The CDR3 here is CATADRVNEKLFF. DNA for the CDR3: TGTGCCACCGCCGACAGGGTCAATGAAAAACTGTTTTTT.

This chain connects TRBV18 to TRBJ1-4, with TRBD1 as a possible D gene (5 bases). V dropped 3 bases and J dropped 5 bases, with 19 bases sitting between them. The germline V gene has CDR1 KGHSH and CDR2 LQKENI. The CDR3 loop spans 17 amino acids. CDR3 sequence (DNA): TGTGCCAGCTCACCCGAGTACAGGAGCGATAGGAATGAAAAACTGTTTTTT. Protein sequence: CASSPEYRSDRNEKLFF.

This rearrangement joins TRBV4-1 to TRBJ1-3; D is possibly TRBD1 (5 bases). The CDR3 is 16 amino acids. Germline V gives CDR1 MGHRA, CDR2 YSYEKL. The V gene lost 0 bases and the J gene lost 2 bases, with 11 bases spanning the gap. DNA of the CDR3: TGCGCCAGCAGCCAAGAAGGGCAGGGACCTGGAAACACCATATATTTT. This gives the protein CASSQEGQGPGNTIYF.

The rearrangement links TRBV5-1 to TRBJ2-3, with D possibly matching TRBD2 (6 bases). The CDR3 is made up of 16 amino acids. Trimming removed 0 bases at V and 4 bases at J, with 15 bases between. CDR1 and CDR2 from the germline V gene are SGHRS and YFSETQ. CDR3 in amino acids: CASSLGWEEAPDTQYF. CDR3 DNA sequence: TGCGCCAGCAGCTTGGGGTGGGAGGAGGCCCCAGATACGCAGTATTTT.

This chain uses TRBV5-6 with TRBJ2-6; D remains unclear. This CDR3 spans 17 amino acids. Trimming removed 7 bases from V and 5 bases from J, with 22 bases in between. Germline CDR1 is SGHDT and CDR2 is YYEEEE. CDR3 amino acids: CASHAGNSHSRANVLTF. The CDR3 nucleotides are TGTGCCAGCCACGCAGGCAATAGTCACAGTCGGGCCAACGTCCTGACTTTC.

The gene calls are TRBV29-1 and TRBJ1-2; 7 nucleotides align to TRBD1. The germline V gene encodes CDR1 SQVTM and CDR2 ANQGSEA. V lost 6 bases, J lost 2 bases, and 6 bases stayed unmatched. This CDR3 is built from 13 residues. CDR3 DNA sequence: TGCAGCGTCATTGACAGGGAAAACTATGGCTACACCTTC. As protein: CSVIDRENYGYTF.

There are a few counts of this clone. The CDR3 nucleotides read TGTGCCAGCTCAACACGCACTACTAGCGGGAGCGAGGAGCAGTACTTC. It encodes CASSTRTTSGSEEQYF. This chain connects TRBV18 to TRBJ2-7, with 11 positions matching TRBD2. This CDR3 is built from 16 residues. With V trimmed by 5 bases and J by 7 bases, 13 bases remained unmatched. Germline assignment: CDR1 KGHSH and CDR2 LQKENI.

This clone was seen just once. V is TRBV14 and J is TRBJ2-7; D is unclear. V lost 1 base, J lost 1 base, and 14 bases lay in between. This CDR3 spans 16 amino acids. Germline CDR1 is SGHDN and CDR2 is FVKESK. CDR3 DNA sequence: TGTGCCAGCAGCCAAGTGCTTTTTGGACGGTCCTACGAGCAGTACTTC. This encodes CASSQVLFGRSYEQYF.

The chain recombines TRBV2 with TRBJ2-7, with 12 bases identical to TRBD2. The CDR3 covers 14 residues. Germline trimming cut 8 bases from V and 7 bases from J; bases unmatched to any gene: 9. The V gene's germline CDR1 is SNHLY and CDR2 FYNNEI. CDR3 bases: TGTGCCAGCGGGGGACTAGCGGGCTCCGGAGAGCAGTACTTC. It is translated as CASGGLAGSGEQYF.

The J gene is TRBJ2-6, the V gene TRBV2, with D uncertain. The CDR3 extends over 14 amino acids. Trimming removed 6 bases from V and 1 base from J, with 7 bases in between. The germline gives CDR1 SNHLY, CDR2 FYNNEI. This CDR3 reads CASRRESGANVLTF. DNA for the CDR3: TGTGCCAGCAGAAGAGAGTCTGGGGCCAACGTCCTGACTTTC.

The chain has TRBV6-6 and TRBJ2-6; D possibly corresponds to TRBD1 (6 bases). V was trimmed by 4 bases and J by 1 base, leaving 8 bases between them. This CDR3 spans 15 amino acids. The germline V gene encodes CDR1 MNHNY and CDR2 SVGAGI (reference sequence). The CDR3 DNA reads TGTGCCAGCAGTTTACAGGGATCTGGGGCCAACGTCCTGACTTTC. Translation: CASSLQGSGANVLTF.

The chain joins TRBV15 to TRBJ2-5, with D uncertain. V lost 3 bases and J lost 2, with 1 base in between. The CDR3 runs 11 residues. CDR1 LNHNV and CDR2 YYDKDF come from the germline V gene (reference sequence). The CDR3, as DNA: TGTGCCACCAGCAGTCAAGAGACCCAGTACTTC. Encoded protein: CATSSQETQYF.

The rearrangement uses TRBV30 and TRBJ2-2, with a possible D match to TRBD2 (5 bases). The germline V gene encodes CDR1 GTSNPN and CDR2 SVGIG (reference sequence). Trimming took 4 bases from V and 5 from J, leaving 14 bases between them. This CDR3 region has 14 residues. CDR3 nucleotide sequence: TGTGCCTGGATACCACTAGTGAATACCGGGGAGCTGTTTTTT. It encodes CAWIPLVNTGELFF.

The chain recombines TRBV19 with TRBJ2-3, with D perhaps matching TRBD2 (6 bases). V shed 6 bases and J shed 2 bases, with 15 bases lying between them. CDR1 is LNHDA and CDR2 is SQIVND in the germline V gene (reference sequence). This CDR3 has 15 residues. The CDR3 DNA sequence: TGTGCCAGTAGCTGGGGAGCGGGCCCCACAGATACGCAGTATTTT. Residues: CASSWGAGPTDTQYF.

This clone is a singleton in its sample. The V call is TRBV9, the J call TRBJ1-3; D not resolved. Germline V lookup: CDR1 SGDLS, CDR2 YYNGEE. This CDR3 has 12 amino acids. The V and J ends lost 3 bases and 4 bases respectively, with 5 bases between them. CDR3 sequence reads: CASSGRGNTIYF. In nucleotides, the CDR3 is TGTGCCAGCAGCGGGAGAGGAAACACCATATATTTT.